This TCR beta chain appears in the sequencing data of a study of technical replicates of blood from a handful of donors. The data were produced by immunoSEQ multiplex PCR, yet TCRdb's version contains in-frame clones alone and is incomplete. The data hold about 14,000 clones, with around 82% observed a single time. V lost 2 bases and J 4 bases, leaving 8 bases between the germline ends. Germline V CDR1 and CDR2: MNHEY, SMNVEV (reference sequence). The CDR3 runs to 14 residues. This chain joins TRBV27 and TRBJ2-2; D unresolved. The sequence derives from a human donor in good health. Sequencing was done on a sample of PBMCs. In DNA form, the CDR3 reads TGTGCCAGCAGTTTAATTGACATCACCGGGGAGCTGTTTTTT. Translating gives CASSLIDITGELFF.